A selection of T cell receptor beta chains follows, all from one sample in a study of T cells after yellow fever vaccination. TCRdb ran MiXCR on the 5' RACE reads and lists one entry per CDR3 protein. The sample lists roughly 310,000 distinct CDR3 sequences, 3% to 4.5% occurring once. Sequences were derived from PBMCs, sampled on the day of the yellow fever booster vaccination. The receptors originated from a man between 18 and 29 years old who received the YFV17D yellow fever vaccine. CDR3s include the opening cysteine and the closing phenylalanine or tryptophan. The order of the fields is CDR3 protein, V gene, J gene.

CATSPPFPGPRNSPLHF	TRBV15	TRBJ1-6
CSVDRAYTEAFF	TRBV29-1	TRBJ1-1
CASSVGFGNEQFF	TRBV9	TRBJ2-1
CASERPSTDTQYF	TRBV7-2	TRBJ2-3
CASSTPPDTQYF	TRBV12-3/TRBV12-4	TRBJ2-3
CSAKSLRGAPETQYF	TRBV20-1	TRBJ2-5
CASSPLVWASDTQYF	TRBV19	TRBJ2-3
CASSVDGRVTETQYF	TRBV9	TRBJ2-5
CASSQETGSGNQPQHF	TRBV4-1	TRBJ1-5
CASSELKAGTEQYF	TRBV12-3/TRBV12-4	TRBJ2-7
CASSPTGTDSPLHF	TRBV7-9	TRBJ1-6
CASRPGAETQYF	TRBV25-1	TRBJ2-5
CASSLVGGENYGYTF	TRBV7-2	TRBJ1-2
CASSLFDAGARGYTF	TRBV7-2	TRBJ1-2
CASSQFLAGGQETQYF	TRBV4-1	TRBJ2-5
CASRDPQGAYNSPLHF	TRBV12-3/TRBV12-4	TRBJ1-6
CASSLAVFSGGAREQFF	TRBV11-2	TRBJ2-1
CSAAQGLAGGGTQYF	TRBV20-1	TRBJ2-3
CASRHRGYDYGYTF	TRBV27	TRBJ1-2
CASSLVRSAENTEAFF	TRBV5-1	TRBJ1-1
CSVVSSGNTIYF	TRBV29-1	TRBJ1-3
CASSGGTSSYNEQFF	TRBV4-3	TRBJ2-1
CASSFFREAGANVLTF	TRBV5-1	TRBJ2-6
CASSWTGVDQLNTEAFF	TRBV7-9	TRBJ1-1
CATSRARVAGRDTQYF	TRBV15	TRBJ2-3
CSATQETQYF	TRBV20-1	TRBJ2-5
CASSLAEGSTGELFF	TRBV5-1	TRBJ2-2
CASSFTRLFTDTQYF	TRBV11-1	TRBJ2-3
CASSFSGQNLAKNIQYF	TRBV27	TRBJ2-4
CASSGATNEKLFF	TRBV21-1	TRBJ1-4
CSAREGRIDGYTF	TRBV20-1	TRBJ1-2
CASSQVSGAYGYTF	TRBV4-1	TRBJ1-2
CATSDFAGGPADTQYF	TRBV24-1	TRBJ2-3
CATSYRVGYSNQPQHF	TRBV15	TRBJ1-5
CSARPQGLTYEQYF	TRBV20-1	TRBJ2-7
CSARSGTGPETQYF	TRBV20-1	TRBJ2-5
CASSQRTGETWNSPLHF	TRBV5-1	TRBJ1-6
CASSILTSGGTDTQYF	TRBV7-9	TRBJ2-3
CASQGNTGELFF	TRBV7-7	TRBJ2-2
CASSYGVGTGYNEQFF	TRBV6-2/TRBV6-3	TRBJ2-1
CASNVRTSGSQETQYF	TRBV2	TRBJ2-5
CASSPTGLDGYTF	TRBV11-2	TRBJ1-2
CASSGQGGDYGYTF	TRBV5-1	TRBJ1-2
CASSLLGMGETQYF	TRBV27	TRBJ2-5
CASSFRHEETQYF	TRBV5-1	TRBJ2-5
CASRSGGPYFKNIQYF	TRBV6-2/TRBV6-3	TRBJ2-4
CASSRAGGDEKLFF	TRBV7-2	TRBJ1-4
CASSLGGGPHNEQFF	TRBV7-2	TRBJ2-1
CASSQEDRDFPDTQYF	TRBV14	TRBJ2-3
CSVDSGLGTEAFF	TRBV29-1	TRBJ1-1
CASNEVTDAAFF	TRBV12-3/TRBV12-4	TRBJ1-1
CASSSDSLNIQYF	TRBV11-2	TRBJ2-4
CAVGTGTDTQYF	TRBV7-2	TRBJ2-3
CASSTFGTLNTEAFF	TRBV7-3	TRBJ1-1
CSARMASGLPYEQYF	TRBV20-1	TRBJ2-7